The rows below give T cell receptor beta chains drawn from one sample of a study of cytomegalovirus exposure and HLA in healthy donors. The method was immunoSEQ multiplex PCR; TCRdb's version includes in-frame clones alone and lacks a portion of them. The sample has under 200,000 clones, approximately 80% seen once; the top ten hold more than 0.5%. The sample taken for sequencing was PBMCs. Receptors originate from a woman aged 45-60 years in good health and CMV-seronegative. Each CDR3 is given with its conserved first and last residue. Each record gives: CDR3 DNA, CDR3 protein, clone size, D gene, J gene, V gene. A D gene is named only where the DNA matches it firmly. Not all rows give a size; the values are once, few, many and, for expanded clones, a class.

TGTGCCAGCAGCCCACAGGGTGGCGAGCAGTACTTC | CASSPQGGEQYF | . | . | TRBJ2-7 | TRBV5-4
TGTGCCAGCAGTCTAGCGGGAGGCACAGATACGCAGTATTTT | CASSLAGGTDTQYF | few | TRBD2 | TRBJ2-3 | TRBV6-4
TGTGCCAGCAGTTACTCCTGGACAGCTAACTATGGCTACACCTTC | CASSYSWTANYGYTF | . | . | TRBJ1-2 | TRBV6-5
TGTGCCAGCACACCTAGCGGGGCCTACAATGAGCAGTTCTTC | CASTPSGAYNEQFF | . | TRBD2 | TRBJ2-1 | TRBV9
TGTGCCAGCGGAGGGGAGTTCCTCTATGGCTACACCTTC | CASGGEFLYGYTF | . | . | TRBJ1-2 | TRBV6-5
TGTGCCAGTAGTATTTGGAGGGAGGGCACAGATACGCAGTATTTT | CASSIWREGTDTQYF | . | . | TRBJ2-3 | TRBV19
TGTGCCAGCAGCTTAGTAGGGGGAAACTATGGCTACACCTTC | CASSLVGGNYGYTF | . | . | TRBJ1-2 | TRBV7-8
TGCGCCAGCAGCGGAATGAAGCGGGAAAGCACAGATACGCAGTATTTT | CASSGMKRESTDTQYF | . | TRBD2 | TRBJ2-3 | TRBV10-2
TGTGCCAGCAGGGGATGGGAGGATTCCACTGAAGCTTTCTTT | CASRGWEDSTEAFF | . | . | TRBJ1-1 | TRBV27
TGTGCCAGCACCTTACAGGGGATATTACTATATGGCGGGGAGCTGTTTTTT | CASTLQGILLYGGELFF | . | TRBD1 | TRBJ2-2 | TRBV2
TGTGCCAGCAGCTTATCCGGAGGAGGATCGGGAAACACCATATATTTT | CASSLSGGGSGNTIYF | . | . | TRBJ1-3 | TRBV7-3
TGTGCCAGCTCCCCTCTGGAGGATCAGCCCCAGCATTTT | CASSPLEDQPQHF | . | . | TRBJ1-5 | TRBV18
TGCAGCGTTGATACTAATGAGGAGACCCAGTACTTC | CSVDTNEETQYF | few | . | TRBJ2-5 | TRBV29-1
TGTGCCAGCAGCGGCGGGGTTGGGGTGAACACTGAAGCTTTCTTT | CASSGGVGVNTEAFF | . | . | TRBJ1-1 | TRBV14
TGCGCCAGCAGTCCGACTAGTTCAGATACGCAGTATTTT | CASSPTSSDTQYF | . | . | TRBJ2-3 | TRBV5-1
TGTGCCAGCAGCTTAGCTGCGGGGGATAATGAGCAGTTCTTC | CASSLAAGDNEQFF | . | TRBD2 | TRBJ2-1 | TRBV7-9